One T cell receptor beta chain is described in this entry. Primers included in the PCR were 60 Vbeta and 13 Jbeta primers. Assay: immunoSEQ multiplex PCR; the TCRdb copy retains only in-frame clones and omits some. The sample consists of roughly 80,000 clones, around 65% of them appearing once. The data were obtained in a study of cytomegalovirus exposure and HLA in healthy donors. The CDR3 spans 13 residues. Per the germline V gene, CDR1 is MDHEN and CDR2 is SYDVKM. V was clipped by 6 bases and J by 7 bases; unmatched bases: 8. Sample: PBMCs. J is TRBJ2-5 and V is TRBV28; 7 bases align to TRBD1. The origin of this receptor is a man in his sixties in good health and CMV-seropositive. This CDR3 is CASRTGVLWTQYF. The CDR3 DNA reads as TGTGCCAGCAGAACAGGGGTCTTGTGGACCCAGTACTTC.